What follows describes a single T cell receptor (beta chain). This clonotype was picked up one time. The antigen it recognizes is unknown. The record has no base qualities; no much larger clone is one base away. Weak support is all one read offers. V is reduced by 4 bases and J by 0 bases, leaving a spacing of 19 bases between them. The CDR3 contains 17 residues, cysteine and phenylalanine counted. The entry retains the CDR3 DNA only, 51 bases that are in frame from base 1. The germline V gene specifies SGHVS as CDR1 and FNYEAQ as CDR2. TCR repertoires of sorted CD4+ and CD8+ blood T cells from severe aplastic anemia patients and healthy subjects were deep-sequenced in the study. Ficoll-Paque density gradient centrifugation was used to isolate peripheral blood mononuclear cells. Before DNA was extracted, CD4+ and CD8+ T cells were sorted using either FACS or magnetic beads. Genomic DNA was used as template for profiling of TCR beta VDJ combinations and CDR3 sequences. An Illumina HiSeq 2000 was used for TCR repertoire sequencing. Processing in the source paper ran as follows. TRBV/TRBJ rearrangement plots, CDR3 size and DJ length profiles, and Simpson's diversity index were used to assess repertoires. The most abundant DNA sequence in the deep sequencing data was defined as the immunodominant clone. CDR3 amino acid sequences were screened for sharing across subjects and were compared with published repertoires and the VDJdb database. TCRdb's own reprocessing of the public reads used fastp at Q25 and MiXCR and kept productive beta chains. Here each entry gathers all rows of one CDR3 protein and keeps the most common genes and DNA. TCRdb's processing, not the authors', yielded these V and J calls. Across this sample there are hundreds of thousands of distinct CDR3 sequences, with around 72% seen only once. 3% to 4.5% of the sample is in the top ten clones.

The sample originates from a study of CD8+CD57+ T cells in acquired aplastic anemia (dated by TCRdb to the late 2010s). Concerning the study at large: On average, sorted CD4+ and CD8+ cells yielded around 3.5 ug of extracted DNA, with a range of about 0.19 to 30 ug. An average of approximately 10 million reads for CD4+ cells and approximately 12 million reads for CD8+ cells was obtained from healthy donor samples.

The paper as a whole reports these results and caveats: Although twenty-nine CD8+ CDR3 sequences were shared by patients and controls, these sequences appeared highly expressed in patients and within the immunodominant clones of patients. Patients and healthy controls showed no significant difference in CD8+ Simpson's diversity (P=0.060).

The sequence came from a human donor in good health, serving as a control. The chain employs TRBV7-6 and TRBJ2-7; matching of 6 bases hints at TRBD2 as the D gene. Sample: sorted CD4+, CD8+, or CD8+CD57+ T cells (not recorded which) from PBMCs. The DNA is as follows: TGTGCCAGCAGCTCCGGGACGGGGACTTGCCACTCCTACGAGCAGTACTTC. Translated, this is CASSSGTGTCHSYEQYF.